This TCR beta chain stems from a study of T cell responses to AZD1222 COVID-19 vaccine. General study findings and limits: Once two AZD1222 doses were given, Spike-specific TCR breadth and depth went up. All repertoire sampling was performed exclusively after the peak T cell response.

The protocol was immunoSEQ multiplex PCR, while the TCRdb copy is restricted to in-frame clones and leaves out a portion. Counted here are some 110,000 clones, just over 85% occurring once; the ten biggest clones make up about 16%. Some second doses came at about 4 weeks and others at about 12 weeks; these were pooled. This clone occurred a few times. As yet, its antigen is unknown. This material consisted of peripheral blood, taken 28 days after the second AZD1222 dose. This sequence was found in an adult who received the AZD1222 COVID-19 vaccine.

The CDR3 here is CASSSASRGQGDQPQHF. CDR3 nucleotides: TGTGCCAGCTCGTCAGCGTCCAGGGGGCAAGGGGATCAGCCCCAGCATTTT. This chain joins TRBV9 and TRBJ1-5; TRBD1 matches 8 bases. Looked up from germline, CDR1 is SGDLS and CDR2 is YYNGEE. This CDR3 has 17 amino acids. Trimming took 7 bases from V and 5 from J; bases not matched to a gene: 17.